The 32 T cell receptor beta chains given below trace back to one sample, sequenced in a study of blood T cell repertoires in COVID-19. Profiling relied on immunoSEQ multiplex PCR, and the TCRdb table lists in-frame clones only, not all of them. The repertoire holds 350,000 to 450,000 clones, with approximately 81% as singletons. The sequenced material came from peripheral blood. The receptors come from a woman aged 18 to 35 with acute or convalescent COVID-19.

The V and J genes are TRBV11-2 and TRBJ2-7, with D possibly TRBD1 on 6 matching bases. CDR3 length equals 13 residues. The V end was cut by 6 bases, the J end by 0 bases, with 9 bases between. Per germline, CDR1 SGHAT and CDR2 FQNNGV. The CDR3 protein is CASRLDSSYEQYF. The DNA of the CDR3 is TGTGCCAGCAGACTGGACAGCTCCTACGAGCAGTACTTC.

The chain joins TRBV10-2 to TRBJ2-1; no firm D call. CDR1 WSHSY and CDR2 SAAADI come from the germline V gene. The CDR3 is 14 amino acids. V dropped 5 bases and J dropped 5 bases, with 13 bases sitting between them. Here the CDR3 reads CASSRSRADNEQFF. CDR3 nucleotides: TGCGCCAGCAGTAGAAGTCGAGCTGACAATGAGCAGTTCTTC.

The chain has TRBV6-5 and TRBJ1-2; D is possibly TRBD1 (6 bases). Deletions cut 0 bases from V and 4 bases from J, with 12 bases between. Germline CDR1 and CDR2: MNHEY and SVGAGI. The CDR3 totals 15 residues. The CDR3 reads CASSYSAGVTYGYTF. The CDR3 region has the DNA TGTGCCAGCAGTTACTCGGCAGGGGTAACCTATGGCTACACCTTC.

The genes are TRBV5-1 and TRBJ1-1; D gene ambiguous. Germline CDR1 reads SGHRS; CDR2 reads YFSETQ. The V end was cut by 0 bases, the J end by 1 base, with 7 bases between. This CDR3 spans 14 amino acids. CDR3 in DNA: TGCGCCAGCAGCTTGGAACACGCGAACACTGAAGCTTTCTTT. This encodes CASSLEHANTEAFF.

CDR3 nucleotides: TGTGCCAGCAGCTTGATGCCGGGGGATCGGTACGAGCAGTACTTC. Translated, it gives CASSLMPGDRYEQYF. The chain has TRBV5-5 and TRBJ2-7; D possibly corresponds to TRBD2 (6 bases). Germline CDR1 and CDR2: SGHKS and YYEKEE (reference sequence). V was cut by 1 base and J by 4 bases, with 15 bases left in between. The CDR3 is 15 residues long. Together with reference TRBV5-5 and TRBJ2-7, the CDR3 gives the full variable domain: DAGVTQSPTHLIKTRGQQVTLRCSPISGHKSVSWYQQVLGQGPQFIFQYYEKEERGRGNFPDRFSARQFPNYSSELNVNALLLGDSALYLCASSLMPGDRYEQYFGPGTRLTVT.

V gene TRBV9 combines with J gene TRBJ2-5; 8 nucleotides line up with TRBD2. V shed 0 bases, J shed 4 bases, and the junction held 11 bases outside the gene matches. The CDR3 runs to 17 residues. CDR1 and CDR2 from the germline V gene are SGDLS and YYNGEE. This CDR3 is CASSVGRERGSLETQYF. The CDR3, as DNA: TGTGCCAGCAGCGTAGGTAGAGAGCGGGGGTCATTAGAGACCCAGTACTTC.

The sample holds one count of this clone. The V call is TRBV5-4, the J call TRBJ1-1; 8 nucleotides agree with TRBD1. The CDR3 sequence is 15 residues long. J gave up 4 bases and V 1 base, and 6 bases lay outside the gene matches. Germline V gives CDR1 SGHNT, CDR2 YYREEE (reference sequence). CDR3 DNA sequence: TGTGCCAGCAGCTTGCAGGGGGCTTATGGCACTGAAGCTTTCTTT. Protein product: CASSLQGAYGTEAFF.

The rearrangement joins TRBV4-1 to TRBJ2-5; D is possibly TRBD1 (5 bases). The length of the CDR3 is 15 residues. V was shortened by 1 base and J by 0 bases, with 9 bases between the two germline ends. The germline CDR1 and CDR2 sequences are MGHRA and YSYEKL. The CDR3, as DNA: TGCGCCAGCAGCCAAGCCCAGACAGACCAAGAGACCCAGTACTTC. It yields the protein CASSQAQTDQETQYF.

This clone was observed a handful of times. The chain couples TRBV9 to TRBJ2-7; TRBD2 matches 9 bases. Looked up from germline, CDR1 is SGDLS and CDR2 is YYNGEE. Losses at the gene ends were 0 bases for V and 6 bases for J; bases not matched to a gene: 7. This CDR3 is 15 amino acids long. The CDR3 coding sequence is TGTGCCAGCAGCGTAGAATTAGCGGGAGTTGGCGAGCAGTACTTC. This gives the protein CASSVELAGVGEQYF.

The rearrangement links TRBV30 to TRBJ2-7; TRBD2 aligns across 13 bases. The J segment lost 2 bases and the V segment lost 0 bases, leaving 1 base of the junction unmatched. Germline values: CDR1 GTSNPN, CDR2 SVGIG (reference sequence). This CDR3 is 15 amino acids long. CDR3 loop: CAWSVTSGGAYEQYF. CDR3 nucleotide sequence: TGTGCCTGGAGTGTCACTAGCGGGGGGGCCTACGAGCAGTACTTC. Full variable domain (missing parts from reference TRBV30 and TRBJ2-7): SQTIHQWPATLVQPVGSPLSLECTVEGTSNPNLYWYRQAAGRGLQLLFYSVGIGQISSEVPQNLSASRPQDRQFILSSKKLLLSDSGFYLCAWSVTSGGAYEQYFGPGTRLTVT.

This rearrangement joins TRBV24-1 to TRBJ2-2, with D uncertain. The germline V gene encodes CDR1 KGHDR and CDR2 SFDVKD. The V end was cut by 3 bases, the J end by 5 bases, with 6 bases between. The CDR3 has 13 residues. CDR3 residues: CATSDARTGELFF. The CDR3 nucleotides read TGTGCCACCAGTGATGCTCGGACCGGGGAGCTGTTTTTT.

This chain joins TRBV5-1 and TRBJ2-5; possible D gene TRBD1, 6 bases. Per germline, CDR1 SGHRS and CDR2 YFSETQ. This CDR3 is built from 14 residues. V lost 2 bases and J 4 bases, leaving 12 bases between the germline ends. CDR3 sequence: CASSFGQFLETQYF. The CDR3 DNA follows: TGCGCCAGCAGCTTTGGACAGTTTTTAGAGACCCAGTACTTC.

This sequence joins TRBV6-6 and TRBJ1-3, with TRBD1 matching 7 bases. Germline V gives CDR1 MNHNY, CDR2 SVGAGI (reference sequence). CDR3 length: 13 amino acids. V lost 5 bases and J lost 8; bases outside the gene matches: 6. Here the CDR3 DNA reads TGTGCCAGCAGTCCAGGGGGGACAGACACCATATATTTT. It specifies CASSPGGTDTIYF.

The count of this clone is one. CDR3 loop: CASSEFGWTGGTHSNQPQHF. CDR3 bases: TGTGCCAGCAGTGAATTTGGATGGACAGGGGGTACCCATAGCAATCAGCCCCAGCATTTT. The chain joins TRBV2 to TRBJ1-5; 10 nucleotides match TRBD1. CDR1 SNHLY and CDR2 FYNNEI come from the germline V gene. The CDR3 sequence is 20 residues long. Trimming at V came to 2 bases and at J to 0 bases, leaving 13 bases not matched to a gene.

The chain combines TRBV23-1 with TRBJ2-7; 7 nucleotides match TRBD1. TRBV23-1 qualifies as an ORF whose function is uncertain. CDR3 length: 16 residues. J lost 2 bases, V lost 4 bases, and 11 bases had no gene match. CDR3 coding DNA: TGCGCCAGCAGTCCCCTCGGGACAGCCAGAACCTACGAGCAGTACTTC. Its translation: CASSPLGTARTYEQYF.

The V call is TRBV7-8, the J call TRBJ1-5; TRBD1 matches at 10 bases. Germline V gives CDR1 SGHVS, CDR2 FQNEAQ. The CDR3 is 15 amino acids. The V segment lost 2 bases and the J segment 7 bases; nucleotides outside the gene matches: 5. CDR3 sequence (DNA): TGTGCCAGCAGCTTATTCGGGACAGGGGACCAGCCCCAGCATTTT. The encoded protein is CASSLFGTGDQPQHF.

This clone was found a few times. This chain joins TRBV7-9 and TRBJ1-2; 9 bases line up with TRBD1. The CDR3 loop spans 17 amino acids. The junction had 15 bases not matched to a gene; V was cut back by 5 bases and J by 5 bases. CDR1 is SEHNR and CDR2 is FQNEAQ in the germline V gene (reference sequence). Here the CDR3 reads CASSPQLKTGTGYGYTF. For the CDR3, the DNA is TGTGCCAGCAGCCCGCAACTAAAAACCGGGACAGGGTATGGCTACACCTTC.

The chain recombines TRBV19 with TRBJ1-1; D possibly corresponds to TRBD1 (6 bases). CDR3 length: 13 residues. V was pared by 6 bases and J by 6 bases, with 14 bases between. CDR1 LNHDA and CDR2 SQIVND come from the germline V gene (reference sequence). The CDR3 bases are TGTGCCAGTAGCGTGGGACAACAGTCTGAAGCTTTCTTT. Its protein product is CASSVGQQSEAFF.

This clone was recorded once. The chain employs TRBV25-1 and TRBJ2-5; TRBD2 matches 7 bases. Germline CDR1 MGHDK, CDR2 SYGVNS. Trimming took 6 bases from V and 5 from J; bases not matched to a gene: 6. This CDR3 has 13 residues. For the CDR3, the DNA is TGTGCCAGCAGCCCCTGGGGAGGGGAGACCCAGTACTTC. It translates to CASSPWGGETQYF.

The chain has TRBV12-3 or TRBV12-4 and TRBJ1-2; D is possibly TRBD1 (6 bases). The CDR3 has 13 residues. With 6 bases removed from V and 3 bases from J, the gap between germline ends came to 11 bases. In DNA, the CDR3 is TGTGCCAGCAGCTCCGGGACACACTATGGCTACACCTTC. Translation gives CASSSGTHYGYTF.

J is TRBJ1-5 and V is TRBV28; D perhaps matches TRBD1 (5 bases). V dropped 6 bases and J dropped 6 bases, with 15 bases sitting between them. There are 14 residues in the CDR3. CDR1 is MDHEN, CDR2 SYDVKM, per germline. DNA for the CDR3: TGTGCCAGCAGCCGCGGGGGAGGTAGTCAGCCCCAGCATTTT. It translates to CASSRGGGSQPQHF.

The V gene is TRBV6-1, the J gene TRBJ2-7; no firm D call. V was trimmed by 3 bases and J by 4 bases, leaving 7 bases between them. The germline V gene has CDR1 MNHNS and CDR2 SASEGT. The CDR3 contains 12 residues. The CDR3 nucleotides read TGTGCCAGCAGTGATTTCTTATACGAGCAGTACTTC. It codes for CASSDFLYEQYF.

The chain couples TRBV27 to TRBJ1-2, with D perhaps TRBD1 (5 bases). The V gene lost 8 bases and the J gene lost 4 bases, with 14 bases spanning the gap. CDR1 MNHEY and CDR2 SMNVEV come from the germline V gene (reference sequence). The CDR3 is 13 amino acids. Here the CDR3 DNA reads TGTGCCAGCGGGGACCGGGGGGGCTATGGCTACACCTTC. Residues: CASGDRGGYGYTF.

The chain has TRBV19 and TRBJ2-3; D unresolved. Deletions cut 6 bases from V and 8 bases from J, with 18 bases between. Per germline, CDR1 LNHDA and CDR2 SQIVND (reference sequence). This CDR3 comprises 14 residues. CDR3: CASSSSAILGTQYF. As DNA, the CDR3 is TGTGCCAGTAGCTCTTCAGCGATTCTAGGTACGCAGTATTTT.

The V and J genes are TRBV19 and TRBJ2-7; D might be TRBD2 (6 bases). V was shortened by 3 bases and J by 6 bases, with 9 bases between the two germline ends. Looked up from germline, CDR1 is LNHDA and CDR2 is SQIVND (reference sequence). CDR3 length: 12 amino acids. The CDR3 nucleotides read TGTGCCAGTAGTATGGCGGGGCTCGAGCAGTACTTC. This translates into CASSMAGLEQYF. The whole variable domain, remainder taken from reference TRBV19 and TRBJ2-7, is DGGITQSPKYLFRKEGQNVTLSCEQNLNHDAMYWYRQDPGQGLRLIYYSQIVNDFQKGDIAEGYSVSREKKESFPLTVTSAQKNPTAFYLCASSMAGLEQYFGPGTRLTVT.

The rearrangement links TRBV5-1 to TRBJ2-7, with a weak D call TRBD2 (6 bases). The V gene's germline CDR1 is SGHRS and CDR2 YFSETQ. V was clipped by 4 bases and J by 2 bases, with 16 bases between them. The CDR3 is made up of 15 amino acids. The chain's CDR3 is CASSLSGGGTYEQYF. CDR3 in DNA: TGCGCCAGCAGCCTCTCCGGGGGTGGGACCTACGAGCAGTACTTC.

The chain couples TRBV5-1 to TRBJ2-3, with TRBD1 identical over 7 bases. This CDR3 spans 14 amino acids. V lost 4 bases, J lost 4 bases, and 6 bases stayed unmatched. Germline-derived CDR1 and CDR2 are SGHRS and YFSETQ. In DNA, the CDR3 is TGCGCCAGCAGCCCCACAGGGGACCCAGATACGCAGTATTTT. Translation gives CASSPTGDPDTQYF.

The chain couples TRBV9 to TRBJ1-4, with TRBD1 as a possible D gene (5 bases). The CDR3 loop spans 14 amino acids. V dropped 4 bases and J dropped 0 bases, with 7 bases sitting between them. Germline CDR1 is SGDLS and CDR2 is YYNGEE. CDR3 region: CASSPGTTNEKLFF. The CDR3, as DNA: TGTGCCAGCAGCCCAGGGACAACTAATGAAAAACTGTTTTTT. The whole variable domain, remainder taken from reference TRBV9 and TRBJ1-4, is DSGVTQTPKHLITATGQRVTLRCSPRSGDLSVYWYQQSLDQGLQFLIQYYNGEERAKGNILERFSAQQFPDLHSELNLSSLELGDSALYFCASSPGTTNEKLFFGSGTQLSVL.

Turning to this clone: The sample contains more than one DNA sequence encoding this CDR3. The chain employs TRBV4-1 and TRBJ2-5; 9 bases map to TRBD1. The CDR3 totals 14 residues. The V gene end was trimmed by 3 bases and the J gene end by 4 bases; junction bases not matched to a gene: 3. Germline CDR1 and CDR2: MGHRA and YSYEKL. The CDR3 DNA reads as TGCGCCAGCAGCCAGGGACAGGGTCGAGAGACCCAGTACTTC. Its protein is CASSQGQGRETQYF.

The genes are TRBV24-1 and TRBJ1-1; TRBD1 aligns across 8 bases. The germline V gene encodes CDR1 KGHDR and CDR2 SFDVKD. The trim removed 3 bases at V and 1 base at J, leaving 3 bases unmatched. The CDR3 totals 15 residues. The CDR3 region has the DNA TGTGCCACCAGTGATCCCGGGACAGGGAACACTGAAGCTTTCTTT. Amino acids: CATSDPGTGNTEAFF.

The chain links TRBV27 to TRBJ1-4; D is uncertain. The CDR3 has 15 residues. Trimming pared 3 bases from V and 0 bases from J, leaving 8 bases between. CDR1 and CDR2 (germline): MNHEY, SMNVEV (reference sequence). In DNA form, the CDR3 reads TGTGCCAGCAGTTTTCGGTCCGCAACTAATGAAAAACTGTTTTTT. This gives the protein CASSFRSATNEKLFF.

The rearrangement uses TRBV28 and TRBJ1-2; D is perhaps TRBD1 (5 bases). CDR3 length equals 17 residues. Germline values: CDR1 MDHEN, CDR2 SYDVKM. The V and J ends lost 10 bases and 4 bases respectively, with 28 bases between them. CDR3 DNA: TGTGCCACTCACCTCCCGGGACTCGAAGAGAGATCCTATGGCTACACCTTC. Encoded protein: CATHLPGLEERSYGYTF.